These 7 T cell receptor beta chains were sequenced from one sample in a study of T-cell memory formation after mild COVID-19. One entry per CDR3 protein, called by TCRdb with MiXCR from the 5' RACE reads. This table has 350,000 to 500,000 distinct CDR3 sequences, more than 15% appearing once. Sequenced: PBMCs or a T cell subset sorted from them (not recorded which). The receptors originated from a man younger than 30 who had mild COVID-19 (a few samples of this study predate the infection). Cell type and time point are not known.

This rearrangement joins TRBV29-1 to TRBJ1-1, with D perhaps matching TRBD1 (6 bases). The CDR3 consists of 12 residues. Germline values: CDR1 SQVTM, CDR2 ANQGSEA. The germline V and J ends were trimmed by 3 bases and 6 bases, with 11 bases remaining between them. The CDR3 is CSVEGGLAEAFF. In DNA form, the CDR3 reads TGCAGCGTTGAGGGGGGGCTGGCTGAAGCTTTCTTT. Drawing the rest from reference TRBV29-1 and TRBJ1-1, the complete variable domain is SAVISQKPSRDICQRGTSLTIQCQVDSQVTMMFWYRQQPGQSLTLIATANQGSEATYESGFVIDKFPISRPNLTFSTLTVSNMSPEDSSIYLCSVEGGLAEAFFGQGTRLTVV.

In nucleotides, the CDR3 is TGTGCCAGCAGCGTAGAGGCCAGGGGGATCGGGGAGCTGTTTTTT. This gives the protein CASSVEARGIGELFF. The rearrangement uses TRBV9 and TRBJ2-2, with 7 nucleotides matching TRBD1. There are 15 residues in the CDR3. Germline V CDR1 and CDR2: SGDLS, YYNGEE. The ends lost 0 bases at V and 7 bases at J; junction bases unmatched: 6.

V gene TRBV25-1 combines with J gene TRBJ1-5; 9 positions match TRBD1. Per germline, CDR1 MGHDK and CDR2 SYGVNS. The CDR3 loop spans 16 amino acids. Unmatched junction bases numbered 7, after V lost 4 bases and J lost 3 bases. The CDR3 sequence is CASSGTGGSHNQPQHF. The CDR3, as DNA: TGTGCCAGCAGTGGCACAGGGGGCTCTCACAATCAGCCCCAGCATTTT.

The chain links TRBV7-2 to TRBJ1-5; D is possibly TRBD1 (6 bases). V lost 5 bases and J lost 3, with 14 bases in between. The length of the CDR3 is 15 residues. Germline V gives CDR1 SGHTA, CDR2 FQGNSA. The CDR3 nucleotides read TGTGCCAGCAGCCCGTCGGGACACACCAATCAGCCCCAGCATTTT. Translated, it gives CASSPSGHTNQPQHF.

The chain uses TRBV10-3 and TRBJ1-4; perhaps TRBD1 as D (5 bases). Per germline, CDR1 ENHRY and CDR2 SYGVKD. This CDR3 spans 14 amino acids. Deletions cut 2 bases from V and 13 bases from J, with 17 bases between. CDR3 residues: CAISEGTRMKGLFF. DNA for the CDR3: TGTGCCATCAGTGAGGGGACTAGAATGAAGGGACTGTTTTTT.

This sequence joins TRBV4-3 and TRBJ1-3; D uncertain. CDR1 is LGHNA, CDR2 YSLEER, per germline. CDR3 length: 14 residues. V was cut by 2 bases and J by 2 bases, with 7 bases left in between. The CDR3 DNA follows: TGCGCCAGCAGCCAACGGACGGCTGGAAACACCATATATTTT. It specifies CASSQRTAGNTIYF.

CDR3 sequence reads: CSARRGGPGNTIYF. The CDR3 DNA is TGCAGTGCCCGACGAGGGGGTCCTGGAAACACCATATATTTT. The rearrangement links TRBV20-1 to TRBJ1-3; D perhaps matches TRBD1 (6 bases). This CDR3 is built from 14 residues. Germline V gene sequence: CDR1 DFQATT, CDR2 SNEGSKA (reference sequence). V was shortened by 6 bases and J by 2 bases, with 14 bases between the two germline ends.